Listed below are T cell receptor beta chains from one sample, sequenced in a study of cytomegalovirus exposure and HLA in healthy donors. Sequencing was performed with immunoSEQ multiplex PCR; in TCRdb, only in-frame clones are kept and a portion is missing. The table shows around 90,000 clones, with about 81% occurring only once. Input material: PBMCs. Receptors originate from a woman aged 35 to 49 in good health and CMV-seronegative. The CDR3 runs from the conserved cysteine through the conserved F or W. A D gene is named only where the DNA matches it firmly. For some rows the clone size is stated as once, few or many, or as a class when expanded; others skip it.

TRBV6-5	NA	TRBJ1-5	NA	CASSSLPVGQPQHF	TGTGCCAGCAGTTCCCTTCCGGTCGGGCAGCCCCAGCATTTT
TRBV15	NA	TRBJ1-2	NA	CATSRGQGAEYGYTF	TGTGCCACCAGCAGAGGGCAGGGCGCAGAGTATGGCTACACCTTC
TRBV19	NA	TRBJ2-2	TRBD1	CASTLPGQGTGELFF	TGTGCCAGTACTCTACCGGGACAGGGAACCGGGGAGCTGTTTTTT
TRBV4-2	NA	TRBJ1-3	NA	CASSQEGARNTIYF	TGTGCCAGCAGCCAAGAGGGGGCAAGAAACACCATATATTTT
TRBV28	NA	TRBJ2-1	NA	CATRGSSGYNEQFF	TGTGCCACAAGGGGGTCTAGCGGTTACAATGAGCAGTTCTTC
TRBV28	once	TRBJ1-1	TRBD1	CASSDPGTGNTEAFF	TGTGCCAGCAGTGATCCCGGGACAGGGAACACTGAAGCTTTCTTT
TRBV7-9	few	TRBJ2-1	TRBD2	CASRPTSGLSYNEQFF	TGTGCCAGCAGACCTACTAGCGGACTCTCCTACAATGAGCAGTTCTTC
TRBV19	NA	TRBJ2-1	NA	CASSYRTAYNEQFF	TGTGCCAGTAGTTATCGGACAGCCTACAATGAGCAGTTCTTC
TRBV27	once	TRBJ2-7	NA	CASSLSGAPSEQYF	TGTGCCAGCAGTTTATCGGGAGCCCCTTCCGAGCAGTACTTC
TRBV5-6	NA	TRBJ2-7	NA	CASSLTGLGQYF	TGTGCCAGCAGCTTGACAGGGTTGGGGCAGTACTTC
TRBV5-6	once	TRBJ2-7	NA	CASSTLRDVSSYEQYF	TGTGCCAGCAGCACCTTGCGGGACGTGAGCTCCTACGAGCAGTACTTC
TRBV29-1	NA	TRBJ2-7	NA	CSVHPGGSSSYEQYF	TGCAGCGTTCACCCCGGTGGGTCTAGCTCCTACGAGCAGTACTTC
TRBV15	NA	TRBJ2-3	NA	CATSPADTDTQYF	TGTGCCACCAGCCCGGCGGACACAGATACGCAGTATTTT
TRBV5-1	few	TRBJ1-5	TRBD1	CASSLAGGGQPQHF	TGCGCCAGCAGCTTGGCAGGGGGCGGGCAGCCCCAGCATTTT
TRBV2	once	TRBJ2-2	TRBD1	CASSVSAGGILAGELFF	TGTGCCAGCAGTGTATCGGCAGGGGGTATTCTGGCCGGGGAGCTGTTTTTT